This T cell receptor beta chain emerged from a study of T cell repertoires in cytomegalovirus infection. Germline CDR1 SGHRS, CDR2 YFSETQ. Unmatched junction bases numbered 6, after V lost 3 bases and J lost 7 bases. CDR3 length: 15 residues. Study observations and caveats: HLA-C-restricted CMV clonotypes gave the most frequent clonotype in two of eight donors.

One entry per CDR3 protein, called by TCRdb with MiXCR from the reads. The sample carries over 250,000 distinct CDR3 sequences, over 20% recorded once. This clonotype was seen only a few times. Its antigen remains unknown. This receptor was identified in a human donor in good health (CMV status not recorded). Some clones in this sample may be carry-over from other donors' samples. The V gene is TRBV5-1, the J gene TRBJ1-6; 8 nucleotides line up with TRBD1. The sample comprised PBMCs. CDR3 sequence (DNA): TGCGCCAGCAGCTCGGGACAGGATTTGAATTCACCCCTCCACTTT. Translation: CASSSGQDLNSPLHF.